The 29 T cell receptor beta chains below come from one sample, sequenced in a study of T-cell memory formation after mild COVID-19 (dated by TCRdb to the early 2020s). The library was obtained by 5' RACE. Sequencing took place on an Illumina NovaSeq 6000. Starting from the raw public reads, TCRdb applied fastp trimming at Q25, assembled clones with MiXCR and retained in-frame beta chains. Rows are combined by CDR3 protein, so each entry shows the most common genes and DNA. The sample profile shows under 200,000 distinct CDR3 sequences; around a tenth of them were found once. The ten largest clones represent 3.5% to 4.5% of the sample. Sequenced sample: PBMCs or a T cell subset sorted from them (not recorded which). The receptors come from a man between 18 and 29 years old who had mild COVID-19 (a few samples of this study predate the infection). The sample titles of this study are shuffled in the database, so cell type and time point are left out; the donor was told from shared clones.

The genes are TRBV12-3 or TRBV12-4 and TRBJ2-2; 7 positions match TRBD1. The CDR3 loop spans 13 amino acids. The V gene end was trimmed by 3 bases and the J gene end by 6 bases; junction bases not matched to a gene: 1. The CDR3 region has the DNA TGTGCCAGCAGTTTCCAGGGGGCCGGGGAGCTGTTTTTT. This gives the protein CASSFQGAGELFF.

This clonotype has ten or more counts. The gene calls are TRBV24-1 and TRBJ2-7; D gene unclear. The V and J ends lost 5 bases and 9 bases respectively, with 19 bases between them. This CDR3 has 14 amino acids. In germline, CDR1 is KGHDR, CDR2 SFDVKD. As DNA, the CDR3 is TGTGCCACCAGTGGACCACTCCATGCTCGATGGCAGTACTTC. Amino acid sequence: CATSGPLHARWQYF.

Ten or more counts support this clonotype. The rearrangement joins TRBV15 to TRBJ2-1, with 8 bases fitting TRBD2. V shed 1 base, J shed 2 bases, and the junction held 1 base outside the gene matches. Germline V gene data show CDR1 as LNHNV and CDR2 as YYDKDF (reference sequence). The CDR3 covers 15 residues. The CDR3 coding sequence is TGTGCCACCAGCAGAGTCGGGGGGGCCTACAATGAGCAGTTCTTC. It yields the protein CATSRVGGAYNEQFF.

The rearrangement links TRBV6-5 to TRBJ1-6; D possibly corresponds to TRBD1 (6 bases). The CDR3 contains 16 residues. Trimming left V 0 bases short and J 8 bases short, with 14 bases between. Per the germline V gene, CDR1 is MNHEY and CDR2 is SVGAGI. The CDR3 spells CASSYSWTVKYSPLHF. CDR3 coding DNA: TGTGCCAGCAGTTACTCGTGGACAGTGAAATATTCACCCCTCCACTTT.

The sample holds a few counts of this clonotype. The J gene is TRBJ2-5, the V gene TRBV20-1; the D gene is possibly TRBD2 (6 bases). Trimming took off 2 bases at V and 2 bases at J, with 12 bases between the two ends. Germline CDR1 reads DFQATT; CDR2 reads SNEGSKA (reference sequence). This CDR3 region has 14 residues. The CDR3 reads CSARPPRGQETQYF. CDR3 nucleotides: TGCAGTGCTAGACCCCCCCGGGGGCAAGAGACCCAGTACTTC.

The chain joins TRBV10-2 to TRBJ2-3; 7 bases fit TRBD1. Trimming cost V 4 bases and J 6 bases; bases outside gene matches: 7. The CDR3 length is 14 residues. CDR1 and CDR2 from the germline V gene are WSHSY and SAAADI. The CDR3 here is CASSGPGGRDTQYF. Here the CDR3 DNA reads TGCGCCAGCAGTGGGCCAGGGGGTAGGGATACGCAGTATTTT.

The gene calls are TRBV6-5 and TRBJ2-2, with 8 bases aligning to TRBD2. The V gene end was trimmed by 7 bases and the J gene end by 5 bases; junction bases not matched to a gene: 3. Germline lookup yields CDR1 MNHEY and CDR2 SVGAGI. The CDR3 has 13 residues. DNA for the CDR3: TGTGCCAGCACCCGCGGGAGGACCGGGGAGCTGTTTTTT. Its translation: CASTRGRTGELFF.

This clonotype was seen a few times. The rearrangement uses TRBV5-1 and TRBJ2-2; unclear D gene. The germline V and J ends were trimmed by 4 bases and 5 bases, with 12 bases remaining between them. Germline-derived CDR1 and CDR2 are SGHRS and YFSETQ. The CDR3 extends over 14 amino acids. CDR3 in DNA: TGCGCCAGCAGCCTGATGGGTGAGACCGGGGAGCTGTTTTTT. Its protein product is CASSLMGETGELFF.

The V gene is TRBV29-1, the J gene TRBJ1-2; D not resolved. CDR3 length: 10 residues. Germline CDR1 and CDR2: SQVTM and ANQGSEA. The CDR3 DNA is TGCAGAGTGGAACAGTATGGCTACACCTTC. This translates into CRVEQYGYTF. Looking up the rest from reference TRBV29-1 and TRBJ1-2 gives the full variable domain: SAVISQKPSRDICQRGTSLTIQCQVDSQVTMMFWYRQQPGQSLTLIATANQGSEATYESGFVIDKFPISRPNLTFSTLTVSNMSPEDSSIYLCRVEQYGYTFGSGTRLTVV.

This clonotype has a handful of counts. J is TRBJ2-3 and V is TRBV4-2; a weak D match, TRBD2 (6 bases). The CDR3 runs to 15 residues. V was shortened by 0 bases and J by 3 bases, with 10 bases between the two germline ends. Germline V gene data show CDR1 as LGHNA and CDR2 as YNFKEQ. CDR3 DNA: TGTGCCAGCAGCCAAGAGTTGGCGGGGACAGATACGCAGTATTTT. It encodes CASSQELAGTDTQYF.

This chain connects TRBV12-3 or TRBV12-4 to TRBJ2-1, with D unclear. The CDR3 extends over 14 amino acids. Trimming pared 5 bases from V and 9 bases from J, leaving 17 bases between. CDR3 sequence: CASSPALSAPEQFF. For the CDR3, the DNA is TGTGCCAGCAGTCCTGCCCTGAGTGCCCCTGAGCAGTTCTTC.

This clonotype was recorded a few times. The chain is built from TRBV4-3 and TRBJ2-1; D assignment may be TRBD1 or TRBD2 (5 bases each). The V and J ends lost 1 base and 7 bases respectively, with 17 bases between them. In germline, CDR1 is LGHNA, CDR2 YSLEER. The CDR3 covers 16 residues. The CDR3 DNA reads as TGCGCCAGCAGCCAAGCACACGGGGCGAGTTCAAATGAGCAGTTCTTC. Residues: CASSQAHGASSNEQFF.

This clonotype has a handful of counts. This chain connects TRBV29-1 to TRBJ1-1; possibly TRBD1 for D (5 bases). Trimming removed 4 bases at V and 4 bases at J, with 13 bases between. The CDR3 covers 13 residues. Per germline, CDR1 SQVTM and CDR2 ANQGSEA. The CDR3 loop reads CSVGSGPITEAFF. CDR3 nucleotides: TGCAGCGTTGGATCAGGGCCAATCACTGAAGCTTTCTTT.

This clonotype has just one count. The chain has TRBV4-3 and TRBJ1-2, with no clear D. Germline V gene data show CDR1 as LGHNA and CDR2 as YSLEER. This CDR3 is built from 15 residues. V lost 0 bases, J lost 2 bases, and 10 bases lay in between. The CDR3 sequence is CASSQDGRGNYGYTF. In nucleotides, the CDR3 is TGCGCCAGCAGCCAAGACGGCCGAGGGAACTATGGCTACACCTTC.

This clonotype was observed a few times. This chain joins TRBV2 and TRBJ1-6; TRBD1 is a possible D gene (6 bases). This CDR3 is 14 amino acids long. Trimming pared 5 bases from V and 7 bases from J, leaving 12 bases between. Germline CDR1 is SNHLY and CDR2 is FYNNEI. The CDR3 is CASSITGTNSPLHF. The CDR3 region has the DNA TGTGCCAGCAGTATCACAGGGACCAATTCACCCCTCCACTTT.

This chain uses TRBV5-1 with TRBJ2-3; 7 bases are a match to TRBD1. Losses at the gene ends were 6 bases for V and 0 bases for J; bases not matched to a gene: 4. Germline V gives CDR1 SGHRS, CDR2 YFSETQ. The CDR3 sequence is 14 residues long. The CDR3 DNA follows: TGCGCCAGCAACCAGGGACAGAGCACAGATACGCAGTATTTT. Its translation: CASNQGQSTDTQYF.

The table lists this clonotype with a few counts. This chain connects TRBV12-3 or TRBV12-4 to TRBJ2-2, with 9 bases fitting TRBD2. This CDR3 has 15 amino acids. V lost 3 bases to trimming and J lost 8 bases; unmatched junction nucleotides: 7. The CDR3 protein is CASSLGGLASGELFF. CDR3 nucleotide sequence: TGTGCCAGCAGTTTGGGGGGACTAGCATCTGGGGAGCTGTTTTTT.

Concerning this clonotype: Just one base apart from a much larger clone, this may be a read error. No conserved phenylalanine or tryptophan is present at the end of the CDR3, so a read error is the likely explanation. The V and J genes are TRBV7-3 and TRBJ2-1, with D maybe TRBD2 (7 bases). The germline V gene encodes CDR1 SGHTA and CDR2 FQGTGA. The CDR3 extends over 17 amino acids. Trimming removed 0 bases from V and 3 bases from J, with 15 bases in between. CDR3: CASSLTGGPRVYNEQFL. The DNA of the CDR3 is TGTGCCAGCAGCTTAACGGGGGGGCCCCGGGTCTACAATGAGCAGTTCTTA.

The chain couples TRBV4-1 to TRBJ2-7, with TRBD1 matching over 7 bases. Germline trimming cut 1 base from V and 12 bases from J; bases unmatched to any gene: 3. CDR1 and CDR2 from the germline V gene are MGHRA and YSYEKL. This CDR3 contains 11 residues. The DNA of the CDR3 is TGCGCCAGCAGCCAAGGGACAGGCCTGTACGTC. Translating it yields CASSQGTGLYV.

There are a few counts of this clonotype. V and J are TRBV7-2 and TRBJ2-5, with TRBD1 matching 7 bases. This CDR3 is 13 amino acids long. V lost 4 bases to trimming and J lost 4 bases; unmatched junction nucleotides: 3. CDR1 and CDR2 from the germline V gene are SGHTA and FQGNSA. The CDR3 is CASSSYRGETQYF. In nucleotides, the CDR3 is TGTGCCAGCAGCTCATACAGGGGAGAGACCCAGTACTTC.

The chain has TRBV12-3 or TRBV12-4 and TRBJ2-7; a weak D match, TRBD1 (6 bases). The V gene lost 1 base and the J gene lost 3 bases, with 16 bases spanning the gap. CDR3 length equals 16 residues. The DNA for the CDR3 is TGTGCCAGCAGTTTAGAAACCGGGACACCCGTCTACGAGCAGTACTTC. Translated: CASSLETGTPVYEQYF.

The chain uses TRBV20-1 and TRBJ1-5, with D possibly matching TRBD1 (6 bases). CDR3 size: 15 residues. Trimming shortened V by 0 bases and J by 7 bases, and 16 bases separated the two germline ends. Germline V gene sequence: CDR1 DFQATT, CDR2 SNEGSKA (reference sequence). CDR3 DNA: TGCAGTGCTAGAGATAGGAAAGGGGGTTGGCAGCCCCAGCATTTT. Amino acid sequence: CSARDRKGGWQPQHF.

CDR3 amino acids: CASSPTGELAGEKLFF. CDR3 coding DNA: TGCGCCAGCAGCCCGACAGGGGAGTTAGCGGGTGAAAAACTGTTTTTT. This chain uses TRBV5-1 with TRBJ1-4; TRBD1 aligns across 8 bases. The CDR3 spans 16 residues. Germline assignment: CDR1 SGHRS and CDR2 YFSETQ. V lost 4 bases and J lost 7; bases outside the gene matches: 12.

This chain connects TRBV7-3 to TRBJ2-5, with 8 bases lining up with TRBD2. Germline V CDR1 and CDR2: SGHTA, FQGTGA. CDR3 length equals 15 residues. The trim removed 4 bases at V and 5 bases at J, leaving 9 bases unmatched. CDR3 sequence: CASSSGLGVGETQYF. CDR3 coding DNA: TGTGCCAGCAGCTCGGGACTAGGTGTGGGGGAGACCCAGTACTTC.

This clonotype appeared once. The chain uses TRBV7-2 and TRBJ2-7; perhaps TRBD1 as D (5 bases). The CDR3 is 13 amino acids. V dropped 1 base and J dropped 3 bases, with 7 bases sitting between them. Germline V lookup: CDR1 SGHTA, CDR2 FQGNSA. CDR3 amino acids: CASSLVTVYEQYF. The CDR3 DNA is TGTGCCAGCAGCTTAGTGACAGTCTACGAGCAGTACTTC.

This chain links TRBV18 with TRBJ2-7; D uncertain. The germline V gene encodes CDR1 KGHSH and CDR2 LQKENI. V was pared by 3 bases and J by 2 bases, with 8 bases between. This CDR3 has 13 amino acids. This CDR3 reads CASSPGATYEQYV. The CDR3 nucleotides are TGTGCCAGCTCACCGGGCGCCACCTACGAGCAGTACGTC.

CDR3 sequence: CASSNPGLKPADTQYF. CDR3 in DNA: TGCGCCAGCAGCAACCCGGGATTAAAACCAGCAGATACGCAGTATTTT. The rearrangement uses TRBV5-1 and TRBJ2-3, with TRBD2 as a possible D gene (5 bases). The length of the CDR3 is 16 residues. The V gene lost 4 bases and the J gene lost 4 bases, with 19 bases spanning the gap. Germline-derived CDR1 and CDR2 are SGHRS and YFSETQ.

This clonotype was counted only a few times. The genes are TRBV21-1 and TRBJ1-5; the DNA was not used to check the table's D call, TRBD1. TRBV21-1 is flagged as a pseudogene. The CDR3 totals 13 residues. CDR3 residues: CASRMGGNQPQHF. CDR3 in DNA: TGTGCCAGCAGAATGGGGGGGAATCAGCCCCAGCATTTT.

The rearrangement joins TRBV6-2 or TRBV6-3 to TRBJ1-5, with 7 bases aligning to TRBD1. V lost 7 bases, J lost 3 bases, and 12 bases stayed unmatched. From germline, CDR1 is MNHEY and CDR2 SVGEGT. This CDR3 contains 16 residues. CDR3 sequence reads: CASTDTGEGVNQPQHF. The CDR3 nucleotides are TGTGCCAGCACCGATACAGGGGAAGGGGTCAATCAGCCCCAGCATTTT.